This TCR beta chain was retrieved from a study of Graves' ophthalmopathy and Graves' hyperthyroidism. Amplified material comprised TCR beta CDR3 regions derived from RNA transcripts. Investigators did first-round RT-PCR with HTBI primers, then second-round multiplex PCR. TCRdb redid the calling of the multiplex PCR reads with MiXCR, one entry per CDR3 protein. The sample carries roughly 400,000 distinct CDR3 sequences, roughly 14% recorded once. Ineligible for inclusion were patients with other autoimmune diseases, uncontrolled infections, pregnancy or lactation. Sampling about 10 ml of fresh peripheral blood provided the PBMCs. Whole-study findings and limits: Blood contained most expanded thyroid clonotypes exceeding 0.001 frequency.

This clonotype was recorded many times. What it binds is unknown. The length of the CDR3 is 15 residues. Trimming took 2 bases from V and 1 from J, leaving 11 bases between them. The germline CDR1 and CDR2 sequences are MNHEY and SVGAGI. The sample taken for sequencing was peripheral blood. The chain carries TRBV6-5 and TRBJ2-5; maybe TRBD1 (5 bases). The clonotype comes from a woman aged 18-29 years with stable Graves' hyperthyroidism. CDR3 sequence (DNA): TGTGCCAGCAGTTACGCCCCCAGGGCCCAAGAGACCCAGTACTTC. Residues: CASSYAPRAQETQYF.